This T cell receptor (beta chain) stems from a study of vaccination effects on CD4 cells after COVID-19. Study-level points and caveats: Marked contraction was observed in infection-induced and vaccine-induced clones late after vaccination.

The CDR3 runs 17 residues. The V gene's germline CDR1 is KGHSY and CDR2 FQNENV. The trim removed 3 bases at V and 0 bases at J, leaving 9 bases unmatched. The method was immunoSEQ multiplex PCR; TCRdb's version includes in-frame clones alone and lacks a portion of them. The sample includes about 55,000 clones, more than 60% of them seen just once. As to this clone: Antigen specificity is unknown.

Viral peptide pool expansion of antigen-specific CD4+ T cells preceded sequencing in the ViraFEST assay. Culturing for about ten days preceded CD4+ T cell isolation. Recipients of the vaccine had no prior SARS-CoV-2 infection and negative nucleocapsid antibodies. Cultivation was performed at roughly 2.2 million PBMC per well with approximately 10 IU/ml IL-2 and 10 ug/ml peptides added. The authors replaced half the medium with IL-2 medium on days 3 and 7. Sample: CD4+ T cells from PBMCs cultured with SARS-CoV-2 spike peptides, taken before COVID-19 vaccination. The chain uses TRBV16 and TRBJ1-1, with TRBD1 matching over 8 bases. The sequence derives from a human donor who received a COVID-19 vaccine. The CDR3 nucleotides are TGTGCCAGCAGCCACTCCGGACAGGGAGTTTTGAACACTGAAGCTTTCTTT. It yields the protein CASSHSGQGVLNTEAFF.